The source of this T cell receptor beta chain is a study of graft-versus-host responses after intestinal transplantation. The repertoire was sequenced with immunoSEQ multiplex PCR; TCRdb's copy has only in-frame clones and lacks some. Of 150,000 or so clones listed, around 90% are singletons. V was cut by 6 bases and J by 2 bases, with 12 bases left in between. Germline V lookup: CDR1 SGHTA, CDR2 FQGTGA. The CDR3 has 14 residues. Points on this clone: No antigen is known for it.

The V and J genes are TRBV7-3 and TRBJ2-3; D is perhaps TRBD1 (6 bases). Here the sequenced sample was unstimulated CD4+ T cells sorted from spleen or lymph node cells, taken before intestinal transplant. The TCR originated in a human donor who received an intestinal transplant. The CDR3 loop reads CASRQGAVTDTQYF. CDR3 in DNA: TGTGCCAGCAGACAGGGCGCGGTCACAGATACGCAGTATTTT.